This entry concerns a single T cell receptor (beta chain). The sample belongs to a study of shared clonotypes between healthy human individuals. Deletions cut 3 bases from V and 6 bases from J, with 13 bases between. Per germline, CDR1 SGHDT and CDR2 YYEEEE. The CDR3 is made up of 13 amino acids. Clones were read by immunoSEQ multiplex PCR, and TCRdb kept only the in-frame ones, dropping some. Found here are around 510,000 clones, approximately 95% of them singletons; the top ten hold around 0.067%. Specimen: naive CD4+ T cells sorted from blood. Subset of the sample: CD45RA+ positively selected. The TCR was taken from a woman aged 30 to 39 in good health. V gene TRBV5-6 combines with J gene TRBJ2-7; a weak D match, TRBD2 (6 bases). The CDR3 region has the DNA TGTGCCAGCAGCTGGAGGGCGTTGAGCGAGCAGTACTTC. It translates to CASSWRALSEQYF. The full variable domain, with the rest looked up from reference TRBV5-6 and TRBJ2-7, is DAGVTQSPTHLIKTRGQQVTLRCSPKSGHDTVSWYQQALGQGPQFIFQYYEEEERQRGNFPDRFSGHQFPNYSSELNVNALLLGDSALYLCASSWRALSEQYFGPGTRLTVT.